These 10 T cell receptor beta chains originate from one sample sequenced in a study of T cells in Graves' hyperthyroidism and ophthalmopathy. TCR beta CDR3 regions were amplified from RNA transcripts. The HTBI set primed first-round TCR CDR3 RT-PCR. One entry per CDR3 protein, called by TCRdb with MiXCR from the multiplex PCR reads. Found here are more than 300,000 distinct CDR3 sequences, roughly 14% of them singletons; the top ten hold roughly 24%. Sequences were obtained from blood. These receptors came from a woman under 40 with Graves' hyperthyroidism.

This clonotype occurred a few times. This chain connects TRBV2 to TRBJ2-3; D is unclear. The CDR3 is made up of 15 amino acids. Looked up from germline, CDR1 is SNHLY and CDR2 is FYNNEI. With 2 bases removed from V and 2 bases from J, the gap between germline ends came to 11 bases. In nucleotides, the CDR3 is TGTGCCAGCAGTGAATATTATGGGGACACAGATACGCAGTATTTT. Translated, it gives CASSEYYGDTDTQYF.

The chain combines TRBV12-3 or TRBV12-4 with TRBJ2-7; D not resolved. Trimming left V 5 bases short and J 7 bases short, with 12 bases between. The CDR3 sequence is 12 residues long. The CDR3 DNA sequence: TGTGCCAGCAGTAACGAACGGACGGAGCAGTACTTC. This sequence encodes CASSNERTEQYF.

The sample holds many counts of this clonotype. The chain combines TRBV7-8 with TRBJ1-5; D not certain. The CDR3 is made up of 18 amino acids. Germline V gene sequence: CDR1 SGHVS, CDR2 FQNEAQ. Trimming pared 1 base from V and 5 bases from J, leaving 21 bases between. The CDR3 DNA reads TGTGCCAGCAGCTTAGTAGTCGCGTCCACCACGGGGTATCAGCCCCAGCATTTT. Translating it yields CASSLVVASTTGYQPQHF.

CDR3 sequence (DNA): TGTGCCAGCAGCTCAATGGGACTGCAAGAGACCCAGTACTTC. This codes for CASSSMGLQETQYF. The chain combines TRBV7-2 with TRBJ2-5; D is perhaps TRBD2 (6 bases). The CDR3 totals 14 residues. The V end lost 4 bases, the J end lost 2 bases, and 11 bases lay between the germline ends. Germline assignment: CDR1 SGHTA and CDR2 FQGNSA.

The V and J genes are TRBV18 and TRBJ2-1; the match to TRBD2 covers 8 bases. Germline loops: CDR1 KGHSH, CDR2 LQKENI. Trimming removed 1 base from V and 10 bases from J; junction bases left unmatched: 9. The CDR3 runs to 15 residues. This CDR3 reads CASSPLSVSGTEQFF. CDR3 DNA: TGTGCCAGCTCACCACTGTCGGTTAGCGGGACCGAGCAGTTCTTC.

This clonotype was seen many times. The chain employs TRBV15 and TRBJ1-5, with TRBD1 matching over 7 bases. Trimming removed 5 bases from V and 7 bases from J; junction bases left unmatched: 8. Germline V CDR1 and CDR2: LNHNV, YYDKDF (reference sequence). The CDR3 consists of 14 residues. For the CDR3, the DNA is TGTGCCACCAGCCAGCGACAGGGCGGCCAGCCCCAGCATTTT. This gives the protein CATSQRQGGQPQHF. Combining the CDR3 with reference TRBV15 and TRBJ1-5 gives the whole variable domain DAMVIQNPRYQVTQFGKPVTLSCSQTLNHNVMYWYQQKSSQAPKLLFHYYDKDFNNEADTPDNFQSRRPNTSFCFLDIRSPGLGDTAMYLCATSQRQGGQPQHFGDGTRLSIL.

V and J are TRBV5-6 and TRBJ2-7; unclear D gene. V lost 2 bases, J lost 1 base, and 10 bases lay in between. CDR1 and CDR2 from the germline V gene are SGHDT and YYEEEE. The CDR3 sequence is 14 residues long. In nucleotides, the CDR3 is TGTGCCAGCAGCTTTACGACTCAATCCTACGAGCAGTACTTC. Translating it yields CASSFTTQSYEQYF.

The chain employs TRBV4-1 and TRBJ2-7, with D uncertain. V lost 0 bases, J lost 0 bases, and 9 bases lay in between. This CDR3 contains 15 residues. Per germline, CDR1 MGHRA and CDR2 YSYEKL. The CDR3 DNA reads as TGCGCCAGCAGCCAAGAAGGGATAACCTCCTACGAGCAGTACTTC. This translates into CASSQEGITSYEQYF.

This clonotype was counted many times. The rearrangement joins TRBV28 to TRBJ2-3; D ambiguous. The CDR3 is 14 amino acids. CDR1 MDHEN and CDR2 SYDVKM come from the germline V gene. Trimming took 2 bases from V and 2 from J, leaving 8 bases between them. The CDR3, as DNA: TGTGCCAGCAGTTTACTCAGGAACACAGATACGCAGTATTTT. Residues: CASSLLRNTDTQYF.

The table lists this clonotype with many counts. The chain recombines TRBV14 with TRBJ2-5; D gene ambiguous. The CDR3 runs 15 residues. Looked up from germline, CDR1 is SGHDN and CDR2 is FVKESK. V lost 2 bases and J 1 base, leaving 11 bases between the germline ends. CDR3 protein: CASSQISWGQETQYF. CDR3 DNA sequence: TGTGCCAGCAGCCAAATCTCCTGGGGCCAAGAGACCCAGTACTTC.